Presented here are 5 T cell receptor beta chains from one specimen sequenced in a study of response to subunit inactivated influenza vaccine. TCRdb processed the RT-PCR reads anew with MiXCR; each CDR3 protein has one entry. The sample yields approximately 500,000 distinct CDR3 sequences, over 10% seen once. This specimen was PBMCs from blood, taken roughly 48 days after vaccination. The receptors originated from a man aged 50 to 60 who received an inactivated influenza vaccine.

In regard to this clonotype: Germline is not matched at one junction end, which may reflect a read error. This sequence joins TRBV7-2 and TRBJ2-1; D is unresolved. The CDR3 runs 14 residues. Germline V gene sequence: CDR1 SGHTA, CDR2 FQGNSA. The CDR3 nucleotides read TGTGCCAGCAGCCCCCGCGCCTCCAACAATGAGCAGTTCTTC. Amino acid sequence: CASSPRASNNEQFF.

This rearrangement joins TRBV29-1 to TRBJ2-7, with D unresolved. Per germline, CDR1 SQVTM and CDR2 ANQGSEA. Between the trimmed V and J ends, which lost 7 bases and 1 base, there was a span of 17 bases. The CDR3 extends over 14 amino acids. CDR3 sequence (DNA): TGCAGCGCCAAAGAGTTTCCCGGATCCTACGAGCAGTACTTC. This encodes CSAKEFPGSYEQYF.

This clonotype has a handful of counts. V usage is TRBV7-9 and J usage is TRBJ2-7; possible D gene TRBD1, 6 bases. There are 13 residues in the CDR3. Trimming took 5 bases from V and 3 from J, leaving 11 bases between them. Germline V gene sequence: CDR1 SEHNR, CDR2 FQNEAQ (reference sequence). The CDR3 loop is CASSATGIYEQYF. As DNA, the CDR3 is TGTGCCAGCAGCGCCACAGGGATCTACGAGCAGTACTTC.

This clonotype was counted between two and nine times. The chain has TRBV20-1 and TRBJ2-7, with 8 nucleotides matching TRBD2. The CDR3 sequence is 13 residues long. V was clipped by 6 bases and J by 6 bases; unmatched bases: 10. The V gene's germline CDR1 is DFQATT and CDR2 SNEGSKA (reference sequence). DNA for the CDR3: TGCAGTGCCCAAAGCGGGAGCGGAGGCGAGCAGTACTTC. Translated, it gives CSAQSGSGGEQYF.

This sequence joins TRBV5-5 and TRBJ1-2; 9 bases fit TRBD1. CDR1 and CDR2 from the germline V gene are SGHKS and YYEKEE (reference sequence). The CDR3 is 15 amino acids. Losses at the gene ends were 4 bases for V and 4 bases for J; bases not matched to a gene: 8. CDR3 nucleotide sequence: TGTGCCAGCAGCCCCTCCGGGACAGGGATCTATGGCTACACCTTC. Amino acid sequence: CASSPSGTGIYGYTF. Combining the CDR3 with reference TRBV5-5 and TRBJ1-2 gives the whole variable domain DAGVTQSPTHLIKTRGQQVTLRCSPISGHKSVSWYQQVLGQGPQFIFQYYEKEERGRGNFPDRFSARQFPNYSSELNVNALLLGDSALYLCASSPSGTGIYGYTFGSGTRLTVV.